Presented here are 19 T cell receptor beta chains from one specimen sequenced in a study of vaccination effects on CD4 cells after COVID-19. Using immunoSEQ multiplex PCR, the repertoire was profiled, and TCRdb retains in-frame clones only, with some absent. This table holds 68,000 or so clones, 80% found once. Their cognate antigens are unknown. Viral peptide pools were used in the ViraFEST assay to expand antigen-specific CD4+ T cells, and sequencing came afterward. At the end of 9 to 11 days of culture, CD4+ T cells were isolated. Having tested negative for nucleocapsid antibodies, the vaccine recipients showed no prior SARS-CoV-2 infection. This material consisted of CD4+ T cells from PBMCs cultured with SARS-CoV-2 spike peptides, taken before COVID-19 vaccination. Receptors were obtained from a human donor who received a COVID-19 vaccine.

The chain employs TRBV7-2 and TRBJ2-7; D remains ambiguous. The CDR3 spans 13 residues. Germline V gene data show CDR1 as SGHTA and CDR2 as FQGNSA. Trimming removed 5 bases at V and 6 bases at J, with 14 bases between. The CDR3: CASSESLGREQYV. In DNA form, the CDR3 reads TGTGCCAGCAGCGAGAGCCTTGGCCGCGAGCAGTACGTC.

This chain connects TRBV14 to TRBJ2-3; D is possibly TRBD1 (6 bases). The CDR3 totals 17 residues. Germline V gene sequence: CDR1 SGHDN, CDR2 FVKESK. Trimming cost V 4 bases and J 3 bases, with 20 bases left between them. The CDR3 sequence is CASSLDLGGGLTDTQYF. CDR3 nucleotides: TGTGCCAGCAGCCTCGACCTAGGTGGGGGCCTAACAGATACGCAGTATTTT.

The chain links TRBV2 to TRBJ1-3; TRBD1 is a possible D gene (6 bases). Trimming took off 6 bases at V and 0 bases at J, with 15 bases between the two ends. The CDR3 is 16 residues long. Germline CDR1 and CDR2: SNHLY and FYNNEI. CDR3 in amino acids: CASRATGTLSGNTIYF. CDR3 coding DNA: TGTGCCAGCAGGGCCACAGGGACACTCTCTGGAAACACCATATATTTT.

The chain is built from TRBV25-1 and TRBJ2-6; 7 nucleotides align to TRBD1. From germline, CDR1 is MGHDK and CDR2 SYGVNS. This CDR3 comprises 18 residues. V was pared by 6 bases and J by 4 bases, with 15 bases of the junction left unmatched. The CDR3 sequence is CASSVPTGYPTGANVLTF. In DNA, the CDR3 is TGTGCCAGCAGCGTTCCGACAGGGTACCCGACGGGGGCCAACGTCCTGACTTTC.

V and J are TRBV12-3 or TRBV12-4 and TRBJ2-2; no reliable D call. The V gene lost 6 bases and the J gene lost 6 bases, with 8 bases spanning the gap. This CDR3 has 12 residues. The CDR3 region has the DNA TGTGCCAGCAGCACCGTCTCCGGGGAGCTGTTTTTT. Translation: CASSTVSGELFF.

J is TRBJ2-3 and V is TRBV19, with D possibly TRBD2 on 5 matching bases. The CDR3 sequence is 17 residues long. V gave up 4 bases and J gave up 0 bases, with 17 bases separating them. Germline assignment: CDR1 LNHDA and CDR2 SQIVND (reference sequence). The CDR3 reads CASSTTRGQRSTDTQYF. The CDR3 nucleotides are TGTGCCAGTAGTACCACAAGAGGGCAGAGAAGCACAGATACGCAGTATTTT.

The chain joins TRBV6-5 to TRBJ1-2, with D unresolved. Germline V gene lookup returns CDR1 MNHEY and CDR2 SVGAGI. Deletions cut 6 bases from V and 4 bases from J, with 18 bases between. CDR3 length: 15 amino acids. The CDR3 protein is CASSQRFSGVYGYTF. In DNA, the CDR3 is TGTGCCAGCAGCCAAAGGTTCAGTGGGGTCTATGGCTACACCTTC.

This clone was counted a few times. The chain employs TRBV4-3 and TRBJ1-1; D gene ambiguous. The CDR3 sequence is 14 residues long. CDR1 and CDR2 (germline): LGHNA, YSLEER. The V and J ends lost 4 bases and 2 bases respectively, with 11 bases between them. The CDR3 DNA reads as TGCGCCAGCAGCCCCTCTAAGGGAAACACTGAAGCTTTCTTT. Protein product: CASSPSKGNTEAFF.

CDR3 loop: CASRPDRGYTF. The CDR3, as DNA: TGTGCCAGCAGACCGGATCGTGGCTACACCTTC. The chain is built from TRBV6-5 and TRBJ1-2, with no clear D. V lost 6 bases and J lost 7, with 9 bases in between. Per germline, CDR1 MNHEY and CDR2 SVGAGI. The CDR3 has 11 residues.

The J gene is TRBJ2-1, the V gene TRBV10-3, with a possible D match to TRBD1 (6 bases). Germline V CDR1 and CDR2: ENHRY, SYGVKD. Trimming cost V 1 base and J 0 bases, with 22 bases left between them. The CDR3 sequence is 20 residues long. The CDR3 reads CAISEFPRDIQFISYNEQFF. The CDR3 DNA reads TGTGCCATCAGTGAGTTTCCTCGGGACATTCAATTTATCTCCTACAATGAGCAGTTCTTC.

The chain is built from TRBV5-5 and TRBJ2-7, with D perhaps assigned TRBD1 or TRBD2 (5 bases each). Germline V gene sequence: CDR1 SGHKS, CDR2 YYEKEE (reference sequence). CDR3 length: 13 residues. V was trimmed by 0 bases and J by 3 bases, leaving 7 bases between them. The CDR3 region is CASSLVGVYEQYV. CDR3 coding DNA: TGTGCCAGCAGCTTGGTGGGGGTCTACGAGCAGTACGTC.

Only one count was recorded for this clone. J is TRBJ1-1 and V is TRBV5-8; perhaps TRBD1 as D (6 bases). CDR3 length equals 17 residues. Germline V gives CDR1 SGHTS, CDR2 YDEGEE. The V and J ends lost 7 bases and 2 bases respectively, with 24 bases between them. CDR3 bases: TGTGCCAGCCCAACTATAGACGGGGGGCCCCAAAACACTGAAGCTTTCTTT. Amino acid sequence: CASPTIDGGPQNTEAFF.

The gene calls are TRBV10-1 and TRBJ1-1, with a possible D match to TRBD1 (6 bases). The CDR3 consists of 13 residues. The V end was cut by 1 base, the J end by 7 bases, with 10 bases between. The germline gives CDR1 WNHNN, CDR2 SYGVQD (reference sequence). CDR3 nucleotides: TGCGCCAGCAGTGAGTTGAGGGGGGGTGAAGCTTTCTTT. Its protein is CASSELRGGEAFF.

The V gene is TRBV18, the J gene TRBJ1-6; the match to TRBD1 covers 8 bases. The germline V gene encodes CDR1 KGHSH and CDR2 LQKENI. Trimming at V came to 6 bases and at J to 0 bases, leaving 16 bases not matched to a gene. The CDR3 is 20 amino acids. For the CDR3, the DNA is TGTGCCAGCTCCCCCGGACAGGGCGCTACCATCAGCTCCTATAATTCACCCCTCCACTTT. Protein: CASSPGQGATISSYNSPLHF.

This chain connects TRBV7-2 to TRBJ2-3; 12 nucleotides match TRBD2. Losses at the gene ends were 1 base for V and 4 bases for J; bases not matched to a gene: 9. This CDR3 contains 18 residues. Per germline, CDR1 SGHTA and CDR2 FQGNSA. Written as DNA, the CDR3 is TGTGCCAGCAGCTTAGAGTGGGCACTAGCGGGGGGCTCAGATACGCAGTATTTT. Translating gives CASSLEWALAGGSDTQYF.

V is TRBV10-1 and J is TRBJ2-5; tentative D call: TRBD1 (6 bases). V lost 2 bases to trimming and J lost 7 bases, with 14 bases between them. This CDR3 has 14 residues. Germline lookup yields CDR1 WNHNN and CDR2 SYGVQD (reference sequence). The CDR3 loop reads CASSEGTPSGTQYF. CDR3 DNA: TGCGCCAGCAGTGAGGGGACACCATCTGGGACCCAGTACTTC.

The chain has TRBV6-5 and TRBJ1-5; D not certain. The germline gives CDR1 MNHEY, CDR2 SVGAGI. This CDR3 comprises 13 residues. The ends were cut back, 2 bases at V and 6 bases at J, with 8 bases in the middle. DNA for the CDR3: TGTGCCAGCAGTTACAGGGCGGGTCAGCCCCAGCATTTT. It is translated as CASSYRAGQPQHF.

The V call is TRBV5-1, the J call TRBJ1-2; TRBD1 agrees at 9 bases. The CDR3 sequence is 12 residues long. Germline trimming cut 5 bases from V and 4 bases from J; bases unmatched to any gene: 0. Germline V gene sequence: CDR1 SGHRS, CDR2 YFSETQ. The CDR3 here is CASRDRGYGYTF. The CDR3 region has the DNA TGCGCCAGCAGGGACAGGGGCTATGGCTACACCTTC.

The rearrangement joins TRBV19 to TRBJ2-6; 9 bases are a match to TRBD1. The CDR3 sequence is 16 residues long. Germline V gene data show CDR1 as LNHDA and CDR2 as SQIVND (reference sequence). After removal of 5 bases from V and 2 bases from J, the junction contained 4 bases not matched to a gene. CDR3 sequence reads: CASSPGTGTGANVLTF. CDR3 sequence (DNA): TGTGCCAGTAGTCCCGGGACAGGGACTGGGGCCAACGTCCTGACTTTC.